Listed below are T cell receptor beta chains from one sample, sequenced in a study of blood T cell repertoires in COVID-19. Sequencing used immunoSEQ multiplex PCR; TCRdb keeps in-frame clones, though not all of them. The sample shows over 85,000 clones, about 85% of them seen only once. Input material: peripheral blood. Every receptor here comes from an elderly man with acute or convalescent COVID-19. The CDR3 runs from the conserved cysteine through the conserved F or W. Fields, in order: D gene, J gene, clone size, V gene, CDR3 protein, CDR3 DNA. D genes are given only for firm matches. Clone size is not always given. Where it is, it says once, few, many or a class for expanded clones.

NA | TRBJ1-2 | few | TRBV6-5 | CASSPPAGANYGYTF | TGTGCCAGCAGTCCCCCGGCGGGGGCGAACTATGGCTACACCTTC
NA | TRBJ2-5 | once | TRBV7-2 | CASSLGGSQETQYF | TGTGCCAGCAGCTTAGGAGGCAGCCAAGAGACCCAGTACTTC
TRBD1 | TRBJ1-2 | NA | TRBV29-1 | CSVEGTGLGAYGYTF | TGCAGCGTTGAAGGGACAGGACTGGGGGCCTATGGCTACACCTTC
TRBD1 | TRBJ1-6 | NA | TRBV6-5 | CASTEDRINSPLHF | TGTGCCAGCACCGAGGACAGGATAAATTCACCCCTCCACTTT
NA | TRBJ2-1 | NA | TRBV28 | CASSLLDRLNEQFF | TGTGCCAGCAGTTTACTGGACAGACTTAATGAGCAGTTCTTC
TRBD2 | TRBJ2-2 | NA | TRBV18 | CASSPRSGRGTGELFF | TGTGCCAGCTCACCACGTAGCGGGAGAGGCACCGGGGAGCTGTTTTTT
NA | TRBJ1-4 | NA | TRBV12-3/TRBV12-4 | CASSLTVGEKLFF | TGTGCCAGCAGTTTAACAGTCGGTGAAAAACTGTTTTTT
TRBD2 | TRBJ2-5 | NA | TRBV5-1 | CASSGTSGFRETQYF | TGCGCCAGTTCCGGGACTAGCGGATTTCGGGAGACCCAGTACTTC
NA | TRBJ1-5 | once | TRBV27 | CASSFTGNQPQHF | TGTGCCAGCAGTTTTACAGGAAATCAGCCCCAGCATTTT
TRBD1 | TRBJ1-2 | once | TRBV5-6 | CASSLTGTGADYGYTF | TGTGCCAGCAGTTTGACCGGGACAGGGGCCGACTATGGCTACACCTTC
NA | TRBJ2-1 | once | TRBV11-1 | CASSLVGGTSYNEQFF | TGTGCCAGCAGCTTAGTTGGCGGGACCTCCTACAATGAGCAGTTCTTC
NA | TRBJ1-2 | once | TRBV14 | CASSQSGYYGYTF | TGTGCCAGCAGCCAATCCGGGTACTATGGCTACACCTTC
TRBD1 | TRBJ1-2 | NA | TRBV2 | CASRAGTGGDGYTF | TGTGCCAGCAGGGCCGGGACAGGGGGAGACGGCTACACCTTC
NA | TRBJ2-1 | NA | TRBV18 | CASSPPAGLKYNEQFF | TGTGCCAGCTCACCCCCTGCAGGACTCAAATACAATGAGCAGTTCTTC
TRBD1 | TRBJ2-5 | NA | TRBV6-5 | CASSRGLQETQYF | TGTGCCAGCAGCAGGGGGTTACAAGAGACCCAGTACTTC
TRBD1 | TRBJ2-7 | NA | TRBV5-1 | CASSSMTGGIYEQYF | TGCGCCAGCAGCTCAATGACAGGGGGCATTTACGAGCAGTACTTC
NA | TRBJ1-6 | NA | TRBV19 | CASSAGARNSPLHF | TGTGCCAGTAGTGCGGGGGCCCGTAATTCACCCCTCCACTTT
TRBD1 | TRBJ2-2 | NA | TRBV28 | CASSLVAGGLAPGELFF | TGTGCCAGCAGTTTAGTGGCAGGGGGCTTAGCACCCGGGGAGCTGTTTTTT
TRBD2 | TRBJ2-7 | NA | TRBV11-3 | CASSLGSSGSSYEQYF | TGTGCCAGCAGCTTAGGCTCTAGCGGGAGCTCCTACGAGCAGTACTTC
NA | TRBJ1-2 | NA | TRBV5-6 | CASSLGRGRDYGYTF | TGTGCCAGCAGCTTGGGGCGGGGGCGAGACTATGGCTACACCTTC
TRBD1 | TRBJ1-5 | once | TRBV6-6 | CASSLDRGYQPQHF | TGTGCCAGCAGCCTAGACAGGGGGTATCAGCCCCAGCATTTT
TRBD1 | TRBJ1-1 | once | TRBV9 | CASSVVDRGGTEAFF | TGTGCCAGCAGCGTAGTCGACAGGGGGGGCACTGAAGCTTTCTTT
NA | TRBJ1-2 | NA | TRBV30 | CAWRLPGLYGYTF | TGTGCCTGGAGGCTACCGGGACTCTATGGCTACACCTTC
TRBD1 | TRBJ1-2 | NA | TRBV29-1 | CSVEAGGFGYGYTF | TGCAGCGTTGAAGCAGGGGGGTTTGGGTATGGCTACACCTTC
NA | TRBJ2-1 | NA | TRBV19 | CASSITGLHSNEQFF | TGTGCCAGTAGTATAACCGGACTTCATAGCAATGAGCAGTTCTTC
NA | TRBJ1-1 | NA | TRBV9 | CASSVGAGFAFF | TGTGCCAGCAGCGTAGGAGCAGGGTTTGCTTTCTTT
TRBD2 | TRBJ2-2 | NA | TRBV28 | CASTLIAGVYTGELFF | TGTGCCAGCACCCTCATAGCGGGAGTTTACACCGGGGAGCTGTTTTTT
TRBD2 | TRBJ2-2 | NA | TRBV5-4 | CASSLYLAGNTGELFF | TGTGCCAGCAGCTTGTACCTAGCGGGGAACACCGGGGAGCTGTTTTTT
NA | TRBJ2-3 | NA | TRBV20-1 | CSARLGGTQYF | TGCAGTGCTAGACTGGGGGGAACGCAGTATTTT
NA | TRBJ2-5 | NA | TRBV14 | CASSQDRVAGETQYF | TGTGCCAGCAGCCAAGATAGGGTTGCGGGGGAGACCCAGTACTTC
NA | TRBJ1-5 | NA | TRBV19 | CASRQSGGSNQPQHF | TGTGCCAGTAGGCAGTCGGGGGGAAGCAATCAGCCCCAGCATTTT
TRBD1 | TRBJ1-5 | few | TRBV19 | CASSPPSGQGNQPQHF | TGTGCCAGTAGTCCCCCCTCCGGACAGGGGAATCAGCCCCAGCATTTT
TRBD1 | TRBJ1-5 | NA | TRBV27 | CASSYTGGRQPQHF | TGTGCCAGCAGTTACACAGGGGGCAGGCAGCCCCAGCATTTT
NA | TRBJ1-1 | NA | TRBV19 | CATRGRAGMYTEAFF | TGTGCCACCCGGGGGAGGGCGGGTATGTACACTGAAGCTTTCTTT
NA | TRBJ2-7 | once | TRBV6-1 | CASSEHAATYEQYF | TGTGCCAGCAGTGAACATGCGGCGACCTACGAGCAGTACTTC
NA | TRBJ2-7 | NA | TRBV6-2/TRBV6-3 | CASSYPRGGNSYEQYF | TGTGCCAGCAGTTACCCAAGGGGGGGGAACAGCTACGAGCAGTACTTC
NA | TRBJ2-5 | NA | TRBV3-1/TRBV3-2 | CASSQEGLAQETQYF | TGTGCCAGCAGCCAAGAAGGGCTAGCCCAAGAGACCCAGTACTTC
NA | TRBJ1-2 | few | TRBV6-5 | CASRQGSNYGYTF | TGTGCCAGCAGACAGGGATCTAACTATGGCTACACCTTC
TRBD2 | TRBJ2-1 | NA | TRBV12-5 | CASGSRPGLAGEGSYNEQFF | TGTGCTAGTGGTTCTCGACCCGGACTAGCGGGAGAGGGCTCCTACAATGAGCAGTTCTTC
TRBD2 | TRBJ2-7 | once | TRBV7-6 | CASSRGLVYEQYF | TGTGCCAGCAGCCGCGGACTAGTCTACGAGCAGTACTTC
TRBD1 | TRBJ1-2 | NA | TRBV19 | CASSMGAGGFYGYTF | TGTGCCAGTAGTATGGGGGCAGGGGGCTTCTATGGCTACACCTTC
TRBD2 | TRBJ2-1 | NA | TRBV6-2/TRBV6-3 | CASSYSTSGRAFNEQFF | TGTGCCAGCAGTTACTCTACTAGCGGGAGGGCCTTCAATGAGCAGTTCTTC
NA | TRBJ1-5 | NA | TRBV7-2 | CASSLTRQGNQPQHF | TGTGCCAGCAGCTTAACCCGGCAGGGCAATCAGCCCCAGCATTTT
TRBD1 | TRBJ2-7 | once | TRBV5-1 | CASSLDGRQGPEQYF | TGCGCCAGCAGCTTGGATGGCCGACAGGGTCCCGAGCAGTACTTC
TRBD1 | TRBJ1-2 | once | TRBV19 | CASTNSGTDYGYTF | TGTGCCAGTACCAATTCGGGGACAGACTATGGCTACACCTTC
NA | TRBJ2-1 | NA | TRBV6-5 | CASSYSPDEQFF | TGTGCCAGCAGTTACTCTCCCGATGAGCAGTTCTTC
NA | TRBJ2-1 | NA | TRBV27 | CASSLLGREINEQFF | TGTGCCAGCAGTTTACTTGGGCGAGAAATCAATGAGCAGTTCTTC
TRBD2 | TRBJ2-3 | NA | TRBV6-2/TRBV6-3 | CASSSRGGRSTDTQYF | TGTGCCAGCAGTTCCCGGGGGGGGCGGAGCACAGATACGCAGTATTTT
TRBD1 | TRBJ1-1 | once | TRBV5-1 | CASSLVQGATEAFF | TGCGCCAGCAGCTTGGTACAGGGGGCCACTGAAGCTTTCTTT
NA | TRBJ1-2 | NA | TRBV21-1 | CASSKGTGGYGYTF | TGTGCCAGCAGCAAAGGGACAGGTGGGTATGGCTACACCTTC
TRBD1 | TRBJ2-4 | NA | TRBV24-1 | CATSDGTGTGGEGNIQYF | TGTGCCACCAGTGATGGCACCGGGACAGGGGGCGAAGGTAACATTCAGTACTTC
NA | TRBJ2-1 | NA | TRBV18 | CASSPGGALYNEQFF | TGTGCCAGCTCACCAGGCGGAGCGCTCTACAATGAGCAGTTCTTC
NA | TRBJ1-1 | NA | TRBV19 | CASSIVGVNTEAFF | TGTGCCAGTAGTATCGTAGGGGTGAACACTGAAGCTTTCTTT
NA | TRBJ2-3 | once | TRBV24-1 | CATSANDRSFTDTQYF | TGTGCCACCAGTGCTAACGACAGGAGCTTCACAGATACGCAGTATTTT
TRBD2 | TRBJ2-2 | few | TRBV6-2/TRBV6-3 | CASSYGSSGDTGELFF | TGTGCCAGCAGTTACGGCAGTAGCGGGGACACCGGGGAGCTGTTTTTT
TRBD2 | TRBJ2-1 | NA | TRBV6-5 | CASAGSGVTSGEQFF | TGTGCCAGCGCGGGGTCGGGGGTTACTAGCGGTGAGCAGTTCTTC
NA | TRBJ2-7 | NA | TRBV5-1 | CASRQEEDREQYF | TGCGCCAGCCGACAGGAAGAAGACCGCGAGCAGTACTTC
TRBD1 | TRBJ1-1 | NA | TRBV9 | CASSVEGGTAMNTEAFF | TGTGCCAGCAGCGTAGAGGGCGGGACAGCTATGAACACTGAAGCTTTCTTT
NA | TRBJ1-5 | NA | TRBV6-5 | CASSYAGLAQPQHF | TGTGCCAGCAGTTACGCTGGGCTTGCTCAGCCCCAGCATTTT